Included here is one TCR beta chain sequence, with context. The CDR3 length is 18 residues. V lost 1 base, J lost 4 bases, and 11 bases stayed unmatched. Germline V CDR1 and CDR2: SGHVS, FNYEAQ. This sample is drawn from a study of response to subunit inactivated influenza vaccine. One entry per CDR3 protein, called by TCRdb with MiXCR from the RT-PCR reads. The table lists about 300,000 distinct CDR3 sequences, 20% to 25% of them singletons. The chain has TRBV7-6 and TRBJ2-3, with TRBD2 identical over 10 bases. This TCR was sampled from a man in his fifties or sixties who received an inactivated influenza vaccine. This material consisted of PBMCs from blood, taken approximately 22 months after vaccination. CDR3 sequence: CASSLGPPLAGGADTQYF. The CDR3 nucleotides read TGTGCCAGCAGCTTAGGGCCCCCTTTAGCGGGAGGTGCAGATACGCAGTATTTT.